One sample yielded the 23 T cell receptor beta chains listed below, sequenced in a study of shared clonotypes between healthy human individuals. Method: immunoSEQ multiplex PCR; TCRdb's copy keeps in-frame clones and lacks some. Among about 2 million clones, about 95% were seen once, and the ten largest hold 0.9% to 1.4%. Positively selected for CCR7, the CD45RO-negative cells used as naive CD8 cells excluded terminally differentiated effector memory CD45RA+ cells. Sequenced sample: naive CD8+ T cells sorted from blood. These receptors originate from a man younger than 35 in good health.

The CDR3 DNA follows: TGCGCCAGCAGCCAAGATTGGACAGATGAGGGAGGCTACACCTTC. It translates to CASSQDWTDEGGYTF. The chain links TRBV4-3 to TRBJ1-2, with a possible D match to TRBD1 (6 bases). Trimming pared 0 bases from V and 8 bases from J, leaving 16 bases between. There are 15 residues in the CDR3. In germline, CDR1 is LGHNA, CDR2 YSLEER.

The CDR3 spells CASSSEPAGGSYEQYF. The DNA for the CDR3 is TGTGCCAGCAGTTCCGAACCCGCGGGGGGCTCCTACGAGCAGTACTTC. The rearrangement links TRBV6-5 to TRBJ2-7, with 8 bases aligning to TRBD2. After removal of 4 bases from V and 0 bases from J, the junction contained 8 bases not matched to a gene. Germline V CDR1 and CDR2: MNHEY, SVGAGI. The CDR3 extends over 16 amino acids.

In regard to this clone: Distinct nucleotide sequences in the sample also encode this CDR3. CDR3 nucleotide sequence: TGCGCCAGCAGCCAAGTTGGCGGATACGAGCAGTACTTC. The encoded protein is CASSQVGGYEQYF. This chain joins TRBV4-1 and TRBJ2-7; D unclear. CDR3 length: 13 residues. The ends were cut back, 1 base at V and 4 bases at J, with 8 bases in the middle. Germline CDR1 and CDR2: MGHRA and YSYEKL.

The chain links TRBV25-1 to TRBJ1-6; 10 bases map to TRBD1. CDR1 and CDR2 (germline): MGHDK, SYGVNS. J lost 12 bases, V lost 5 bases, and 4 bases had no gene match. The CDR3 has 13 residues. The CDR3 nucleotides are TGTGCCAGCAGTCGACAGGGGGCTTTACCCCTCCACTTT. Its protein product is CASSRQGALPLHF.

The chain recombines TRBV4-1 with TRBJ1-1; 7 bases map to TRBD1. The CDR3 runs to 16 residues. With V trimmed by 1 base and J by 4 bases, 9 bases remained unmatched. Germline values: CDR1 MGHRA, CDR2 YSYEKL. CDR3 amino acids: CASSQAQTGLGTEAFF. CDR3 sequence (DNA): TGCGCCAGCAGCCAAGCACAGACAGGGCTAGGCACTGAAGCTTTCTTT.

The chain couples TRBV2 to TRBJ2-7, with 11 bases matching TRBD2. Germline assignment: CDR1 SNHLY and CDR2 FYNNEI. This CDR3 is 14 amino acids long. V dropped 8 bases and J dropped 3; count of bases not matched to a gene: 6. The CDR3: CASGPLAGVYEQYF. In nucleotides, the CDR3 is TGTGCCAGCGGACCACTAGCGGGGGTCTACGAGCAGTACTTC.

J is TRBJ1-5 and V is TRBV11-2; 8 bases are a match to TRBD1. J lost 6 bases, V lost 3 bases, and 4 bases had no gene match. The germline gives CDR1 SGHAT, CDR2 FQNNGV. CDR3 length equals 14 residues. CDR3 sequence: CASSFGQGGQPQHF. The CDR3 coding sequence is TGTGCCAGCAGCTTCGGACAGGGCGGTCAGCCCCAGCATTTT.

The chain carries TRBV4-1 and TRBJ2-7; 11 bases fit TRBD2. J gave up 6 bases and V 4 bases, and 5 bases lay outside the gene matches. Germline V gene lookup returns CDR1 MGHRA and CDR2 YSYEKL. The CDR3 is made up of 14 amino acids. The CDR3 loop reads CASSLLAGGAEQYF. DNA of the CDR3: TGCGCCAGCAGCCTATTAGCGGGAGGGGCCGAGCAGTACTTC.

The CDR3 sequence: CASSARTGAGELFF. The DNA for the CDR3 is TGTGCCAGCAGCGCCCGGACAGGGGCCGGGGAGCTGTTTTTT. V is TRBV5-6 and J is TRBJ2-2, with 9 nucleotides matching TRBD1. The CDR3 runs to 14 residues. CDR1 SGHDT and CDR2 YYEEEE come from the germline V gene. V lost 4 bases and J lost 6; bases outside the gene matches: 4. The entire variable domain, with the rest obtained from reference TRBV5-6 and TRBJ2-2, is as follows: DAGVTQSPTHLIKTRGQQVTLRCSPKSGHDTVSWYQQALGQGPQFIFQYYEEEERQRGNFPDRFSGHQFPNYSSELNVNALLLGDSALYLCASSARTGAGELFFGEGSRLTVL.

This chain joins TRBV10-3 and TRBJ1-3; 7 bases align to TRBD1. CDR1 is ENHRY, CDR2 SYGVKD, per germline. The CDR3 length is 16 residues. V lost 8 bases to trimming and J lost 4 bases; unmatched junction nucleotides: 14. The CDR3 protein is CAIGTFSTGIGNTIYF. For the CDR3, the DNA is TGTGCCATCGGCACATTCTCGACAGGGATAGGAAACACCATATATTTT.

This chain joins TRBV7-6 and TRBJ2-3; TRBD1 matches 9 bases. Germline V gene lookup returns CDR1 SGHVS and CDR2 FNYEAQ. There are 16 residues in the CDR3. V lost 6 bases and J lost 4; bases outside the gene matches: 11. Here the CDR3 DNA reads TGTGCCAGCAGTTCACCGGGACAGGGTCTAGCAGATACGCAGTATTTT. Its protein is CASSSPGQGLADTQYF.

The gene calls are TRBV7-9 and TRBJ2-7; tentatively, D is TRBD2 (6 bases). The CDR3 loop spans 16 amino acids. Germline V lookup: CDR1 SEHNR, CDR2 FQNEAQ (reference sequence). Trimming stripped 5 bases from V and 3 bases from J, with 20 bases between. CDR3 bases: TGTGCCAGCAGCCCTATGGAGGGGCTGGATTTCTACGAGCAGTACTTC. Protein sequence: CASSPMEGLDFYEQYF.

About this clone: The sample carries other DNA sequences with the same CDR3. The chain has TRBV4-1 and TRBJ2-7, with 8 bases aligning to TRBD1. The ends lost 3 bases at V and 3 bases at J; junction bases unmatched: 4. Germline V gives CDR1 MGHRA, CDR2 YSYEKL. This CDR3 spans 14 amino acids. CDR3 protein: CASSQQGADYEQYF. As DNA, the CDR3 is TGCGCCAGCAGCCAGCAGGGGGCCGACTACGAGCAGTACTTC.

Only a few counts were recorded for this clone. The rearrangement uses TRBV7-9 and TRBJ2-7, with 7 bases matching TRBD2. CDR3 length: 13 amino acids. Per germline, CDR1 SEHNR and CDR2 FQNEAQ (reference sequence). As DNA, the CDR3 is TGTGCTAGCGGGTCCGGTGGAACCTACGAGCAGTACTTC. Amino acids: CASGSGGTYEQYF.

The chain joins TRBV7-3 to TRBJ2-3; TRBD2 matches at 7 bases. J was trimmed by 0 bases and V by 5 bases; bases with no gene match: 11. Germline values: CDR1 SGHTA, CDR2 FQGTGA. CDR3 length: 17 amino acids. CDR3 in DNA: TGTGCCAGCAGCCTACCTTTTGGGGGGGTTAGCACAGATACGCAGTATTTT. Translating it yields CASSLPFGGVSTDTQYF.

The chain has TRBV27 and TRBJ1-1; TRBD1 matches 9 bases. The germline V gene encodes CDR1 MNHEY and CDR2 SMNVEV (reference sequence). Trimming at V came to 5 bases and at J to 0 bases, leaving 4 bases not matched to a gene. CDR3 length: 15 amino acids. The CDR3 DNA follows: TGTGCCAGCAGTCCCGGACAGGGGATGAACACTGAAGCTTTCTTT. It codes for CASSPGQGMNTEAFF.

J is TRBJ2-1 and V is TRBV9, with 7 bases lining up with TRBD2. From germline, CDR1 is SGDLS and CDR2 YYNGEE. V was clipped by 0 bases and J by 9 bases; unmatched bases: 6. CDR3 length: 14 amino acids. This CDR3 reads CASSVGAGFIEQFF. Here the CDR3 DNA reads TGTGCCAGCAGCGTAGGAGCGGGGTTTATTGAGCAGTTCTTC.

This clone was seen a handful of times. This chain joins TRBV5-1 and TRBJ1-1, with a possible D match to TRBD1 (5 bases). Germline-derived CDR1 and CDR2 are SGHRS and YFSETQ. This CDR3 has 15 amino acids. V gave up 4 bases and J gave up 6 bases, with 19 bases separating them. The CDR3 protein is CASSVRQGVGAEAFF. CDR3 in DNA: TGCGCCAGCAGCGTCCGCCAAGGGGTTGGGGCTGAAGCTTTCTTT.

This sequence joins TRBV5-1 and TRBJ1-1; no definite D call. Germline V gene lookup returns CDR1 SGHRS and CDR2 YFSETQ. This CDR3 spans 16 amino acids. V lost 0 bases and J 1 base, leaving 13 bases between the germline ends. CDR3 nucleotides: TGCGCCAGCAGCTTGGGTCCACACTTCGGGAACACTGAAGCTTTCTTT. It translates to CASSLGPHFGNTEAFF.

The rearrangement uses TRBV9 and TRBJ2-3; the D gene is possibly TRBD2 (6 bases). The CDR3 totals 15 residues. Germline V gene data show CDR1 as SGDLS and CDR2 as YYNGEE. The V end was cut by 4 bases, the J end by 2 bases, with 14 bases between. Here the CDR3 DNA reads TGTGCCAGCAGCCTCGGGGGAGAGAACACAGATACGCAGTATTTT. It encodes CASSLGGENTDTQYF.

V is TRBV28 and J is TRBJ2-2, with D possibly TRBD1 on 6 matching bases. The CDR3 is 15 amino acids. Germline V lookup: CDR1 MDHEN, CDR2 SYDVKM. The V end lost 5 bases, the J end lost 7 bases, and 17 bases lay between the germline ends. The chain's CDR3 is CASSPTIDRNGELFF. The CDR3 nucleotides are TGTGCCAGCAGTCCCACGATAGACAGGAACGGGGAGCTGTTTTTT.

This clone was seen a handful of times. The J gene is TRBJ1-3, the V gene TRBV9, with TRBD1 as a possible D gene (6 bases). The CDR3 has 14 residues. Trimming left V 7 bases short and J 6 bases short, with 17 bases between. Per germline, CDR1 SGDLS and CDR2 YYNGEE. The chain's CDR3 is CASAQGWAENTIYF. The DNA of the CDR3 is TGTGCCAGCGCTCAGGGGTGGGCGGAAAACACCATATATTTT.

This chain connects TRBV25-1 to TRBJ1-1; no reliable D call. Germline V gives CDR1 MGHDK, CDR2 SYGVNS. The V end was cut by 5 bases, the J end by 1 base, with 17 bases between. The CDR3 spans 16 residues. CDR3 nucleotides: TGTGCCAGCAGTCCACACGACTCGATTCAGAACACTGAAGCTTTCTTT. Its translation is CASSPHDSIQNTEAFF. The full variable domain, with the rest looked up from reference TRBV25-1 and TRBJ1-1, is EADIYQTPRYLVIGTGKKITLECSQTMGHDKMYWYQQDPGMELHLIHYSYGVNSTEKGDLSSESTVSRIRTEHFPLTLESARPSHTSQYLCASSPHDSIQNTEAFFGQGTRLTVV.